A single sample gave rise to the 7 T cell receptor beta chains below, sequenced in a study of CD8 T cells in Susac syndrome. RNA totalling roughly 0.5 to 1 ug underwent reverse transcription with random hexamers. TCRdb re-called the immunoSEQ multiplex PCR reads with MiXCR, one entry per CDR3 protein. Of about 80,000 distinct CDR3 sequences listed, about 93% are singletons. Input material: CD8+ T cells from PBMCs. These receptors originate from a human donor in good health.

The chain uses TRBV12-3 or TRBV12-4 and TRBJ2-1; 10 nucleotides align to TRBD2. The CDR3 has 16 residues. Germline trimming cut 4 bases from V and 4 bases from J; bases unmatched to any gene: 7. CDR3 protein: CASSSPLAGAYNEQFF. CDR3 coding DNA: TGTGCCAGCAGTTCCCCTCTAGCGGGAGCGTACAATGAGCAGTTCTTC.

CDR3 amino acids: CASSLGASIEQYV. CDR3 coding DNA: TGTGCCAGCAGCTTGGGGGCTAGCATCGAGCAGTACGTC. The chain employs TRBV5-6 and TRBJ2-7, with a tentative D call TRBD2 (5 bases). The CDR3 has 13 amino acids. CDR1 is SGHDT, CDR2 YYEEEE, per germline. Trimming shortened V by 0 bases and J by 6 bases, and 10 bases separated the two germline ends.

J is TRBJ2-2 and V is TRBV9, with D possibly called TRBD1 or TRBD2 (5 bases each). Trimming took 3 bases from V and 5 from J, leaving 17 bases between them. The CDR3 runs to 16 residues. The germline gives CDR1 SGDLS, CDR2 YYNGEE. The CDR3 nucleotides are TGTGCCAGCAGCGGCCGGGACGATAAAATTACCGGGGAGCTGTTTTTT. It specifies CASSGRDDKITGELFF. Drawing the rest from reference TRBV9 and TRBJ2-2, the complete variable domain is DSGVTQTPKHLITATGQRVTLRCSPRSGDLSVYWYQQSLDQGLQFLIQYYNGEERAKGNILERFSAQQFPDLHSELNLSSLELGDSALYFCASSGRDDKITGELFFGEGSRLTVL.

The chain combines TRBV7-8 with TRBJ2-5; 8 bases align to TRBD2. The CDR3 has 13 residues. V shed 3 bases and J 6 bases; nucleotides not matched to a gene: 3. Germline CDR1 reads SGHVS; CDR2 reads FQNEAQ. The CDR3, as DNA: TGTGCCAGCAGCTTGGGACTAGGAAAGACCCAGTACTTC. Its translation: CASSLGLGKTQYF.

This sequence joins TRBV7-6 and TRBJ2-5, with 12 nucleotides matching TRBD2. The germline gives CDR1 SGHVS, CDR2 FNYEAQ. CDR3 length: 19 amino acids. V was clipped by 5 bases and J by 5 bases; unmatched bases: 18. The CDR3: CASSPTLPGLAGYGETQYF. CDR3 nucleotide sequence: TGTGCCAGCAGCCCAACCCTCCCTGGACTAGCGGGATATGGGGAGACCCAGTACTTC.

The chain recombines TRBV4-1 with TRBJ1-2; 11 positions agree with TRBD1. The CDR3 runs 14 residues. Germline CDR1 MGHRA, CDR2 YSYEKL. V shed 1 base, J shed 7 bases, and the junction held 2 bases outside the gene matches. CDR3 loop: CASSQVGTGGGYTF. The CDR3 region has the DNA TGCGCCAGCAGCCAAGTCGGGACAGGGGGTGGCTACACCTTC.

The chain has TRBV27 and TRBJ2-7, with no clear D. V lost 2 bases and J 6 bases, leaving 11 bases between the germline ends. The CDR3 has 13 residues. The germline gives CDR1 MNHEY, CDR2 SMNVEV (reference sequence). The CDR3, as DNA: TGTGCCAGCAGTTTAGCAGGAAGAGGCGAGCAGTACTTC. Translating gives CASSLAGRGEQYF.